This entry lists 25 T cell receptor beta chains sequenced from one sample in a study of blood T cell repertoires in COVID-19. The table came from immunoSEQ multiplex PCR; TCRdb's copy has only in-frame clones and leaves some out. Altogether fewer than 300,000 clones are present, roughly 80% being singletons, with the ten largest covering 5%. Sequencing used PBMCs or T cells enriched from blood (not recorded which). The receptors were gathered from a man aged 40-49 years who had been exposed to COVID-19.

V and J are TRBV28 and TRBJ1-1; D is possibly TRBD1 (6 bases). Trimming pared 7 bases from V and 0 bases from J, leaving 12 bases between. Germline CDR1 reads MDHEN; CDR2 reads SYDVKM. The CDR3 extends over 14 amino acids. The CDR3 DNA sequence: TGTGCCAGCACAAGGGAGGGGGTGAACACTGAAGCTTTCTTT. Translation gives CASTREGVNTEAFF.

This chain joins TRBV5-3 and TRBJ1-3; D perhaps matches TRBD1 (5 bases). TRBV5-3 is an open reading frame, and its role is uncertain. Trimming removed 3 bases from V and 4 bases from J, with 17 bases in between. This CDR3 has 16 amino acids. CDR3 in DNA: TGTGCCAGAAGCTGGGGGAGGGAAGGACGGGGAAACACCATATATTTT. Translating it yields CARSWGREGRGNTIYF.

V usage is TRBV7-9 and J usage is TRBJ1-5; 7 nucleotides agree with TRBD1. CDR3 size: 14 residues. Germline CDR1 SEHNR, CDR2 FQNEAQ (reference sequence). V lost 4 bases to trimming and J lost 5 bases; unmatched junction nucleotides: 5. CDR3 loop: CASSSGGTYQPQHF. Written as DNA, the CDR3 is TGTGCCAGCAGCTCAGGGGGGACATATCAGCCCCAGCATTTT.

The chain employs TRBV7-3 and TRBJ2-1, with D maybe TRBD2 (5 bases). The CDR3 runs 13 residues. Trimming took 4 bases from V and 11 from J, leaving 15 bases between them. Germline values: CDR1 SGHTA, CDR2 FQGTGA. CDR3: CASSSTNSGKQFF. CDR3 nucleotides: TGTGCCAGCAGCTCGACCAATTCGGGAAAGCAGTTCTTC.

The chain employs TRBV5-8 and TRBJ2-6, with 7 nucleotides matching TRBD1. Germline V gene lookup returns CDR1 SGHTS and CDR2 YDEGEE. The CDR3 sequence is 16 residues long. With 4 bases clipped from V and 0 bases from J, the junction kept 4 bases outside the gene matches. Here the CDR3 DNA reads TGTGCCAGCAGCCCTAGGGACAGCTCTGGGGCCAACGTCCTGACTTTC. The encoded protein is CASSPRDSSGANVLTF.

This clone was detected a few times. The CDR3 reads CAISGSSGSRYEQYF. The CDR3, as DNA: TGTGCCATCAGTGGTAGTAGCGGGAGTCGATACGAGCAGTACTTC. The chain uses TRBV10-3 and TRBJ2-7; TRBD2 aligns across 9 bases. Unmatched junction bases numbered 8, after V lost 4 bases and J lost 4 bases. CDR1 is ENHRY, CDR2 SYGVKD, per germline. CDR3 length: 15 amino acids.

Written as DNA, the CDR3 is TGCGCCAGCAGCTTGGGCGGGACTATCACAGATACGCAGTATTTT. Its protein is CASSLGGTITDTQYF. The rearrangement links TRBV5-1 to TRBJ2-3; 7 bases match TRBD2. The V gene end was trimmed by 0 bases and the J gene end by 2 bases; junction bases not matched to a gene: 3. CDR3 length equals 15 residues. Germline V lookup: CDR1 SGHRS, CDR2 YFSETQ.

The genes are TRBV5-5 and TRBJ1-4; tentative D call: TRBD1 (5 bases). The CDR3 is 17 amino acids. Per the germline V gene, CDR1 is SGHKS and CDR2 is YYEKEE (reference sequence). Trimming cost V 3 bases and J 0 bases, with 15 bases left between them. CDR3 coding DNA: TGTGCCAGCAGCTCCCTTAAGGGGTCTGCAACTAATGAAAAACTGTTTTTT. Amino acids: CASSSLKGSATNEKLFF.

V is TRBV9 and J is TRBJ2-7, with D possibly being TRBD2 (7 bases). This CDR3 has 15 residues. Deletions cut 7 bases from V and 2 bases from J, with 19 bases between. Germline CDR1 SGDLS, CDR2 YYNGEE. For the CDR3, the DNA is TGTGCCAGCCGCGAGGGGGGGGACGGGACCTACGAGCAGTACTTC. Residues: CASREGGDGTYEQYF.

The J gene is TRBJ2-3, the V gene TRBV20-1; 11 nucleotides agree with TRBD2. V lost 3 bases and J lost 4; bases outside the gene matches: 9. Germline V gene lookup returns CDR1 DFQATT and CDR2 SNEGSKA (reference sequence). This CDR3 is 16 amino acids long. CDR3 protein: CSASLYSGRVADTQYF. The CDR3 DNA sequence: TGCAGTGCTAGTCTTTATAGCGGGAGGGTGGCAGATACGCAGTATTTT.

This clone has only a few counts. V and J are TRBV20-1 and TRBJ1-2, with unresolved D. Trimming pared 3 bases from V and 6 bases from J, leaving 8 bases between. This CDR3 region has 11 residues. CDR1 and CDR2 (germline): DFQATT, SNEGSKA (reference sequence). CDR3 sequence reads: CSASNNNGYTF. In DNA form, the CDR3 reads TGCAGTGCTAGTAACAACAATGGCTACACCTTC.

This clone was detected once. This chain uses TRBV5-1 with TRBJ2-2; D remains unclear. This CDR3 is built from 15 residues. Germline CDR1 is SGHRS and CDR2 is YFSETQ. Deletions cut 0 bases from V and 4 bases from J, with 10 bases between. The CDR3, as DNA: TGCGCCAGCAGCTTGGTTCTCACCGGCACCGGGGAGCTGTTTTTT. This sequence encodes CASSLVLTGTGELFF.

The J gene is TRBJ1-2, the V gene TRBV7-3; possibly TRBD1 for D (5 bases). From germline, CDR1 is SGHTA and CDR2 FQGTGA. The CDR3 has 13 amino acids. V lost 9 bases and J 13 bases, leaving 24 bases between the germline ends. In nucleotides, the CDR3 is TGTGCCAGTACACGACAAGGGGCGGGGACTCTCACCTTC. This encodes CASTRQGAGTLTF.

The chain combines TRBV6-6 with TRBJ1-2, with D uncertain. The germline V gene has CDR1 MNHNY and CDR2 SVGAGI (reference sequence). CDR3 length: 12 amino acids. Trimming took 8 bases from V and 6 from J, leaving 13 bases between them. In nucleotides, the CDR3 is TGTGCCAGCTCCCATCCGGGTGATGGCTACACCTTC. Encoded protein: CASSHPGDGYTF.

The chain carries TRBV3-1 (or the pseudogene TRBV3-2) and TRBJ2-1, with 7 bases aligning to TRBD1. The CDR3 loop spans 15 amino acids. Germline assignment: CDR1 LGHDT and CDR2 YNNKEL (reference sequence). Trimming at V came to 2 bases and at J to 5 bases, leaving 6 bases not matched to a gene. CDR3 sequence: CASSQWGQNNNEQFF. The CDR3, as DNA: TGTGCCAGCAGCCAATGGGGACAGAACAACAATGAGCAGTTCTTC.

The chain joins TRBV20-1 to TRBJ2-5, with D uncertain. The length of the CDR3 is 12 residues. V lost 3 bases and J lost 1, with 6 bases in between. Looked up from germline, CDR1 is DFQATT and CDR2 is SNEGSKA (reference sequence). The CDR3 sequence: CSASSRQETQYF. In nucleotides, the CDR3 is TGCAGTGCTAGTTCGCGCCAAGAGACCCAGTACTTC.

The CDR3 coding sequence is TGTGCCAGCAGTGAAGCGCAGCGTGGCACTGAAGCTTTCTTT. Protein product: CASSEAQRGTEAFF. The chain employs TRBV2 and TRBJ1-1; D gene ambiguous. The CDR3 is 14 amino acids. The V and J ends lost 0 bases and 4 bases respectively, with 9 bases between them. Germline-derived CDR1 and CDR2 are SNHLY and FYNNEI.

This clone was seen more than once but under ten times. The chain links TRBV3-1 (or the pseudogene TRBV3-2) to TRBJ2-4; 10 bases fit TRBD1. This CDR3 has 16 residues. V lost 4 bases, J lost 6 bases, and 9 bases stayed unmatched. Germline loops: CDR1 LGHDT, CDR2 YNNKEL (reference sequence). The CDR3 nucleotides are TGTGCCAGCAGCCCTCCGACAGGGGGCAAGGGAAACATTCAGTACTTC. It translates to CASSPPTGGKGNIQYF.

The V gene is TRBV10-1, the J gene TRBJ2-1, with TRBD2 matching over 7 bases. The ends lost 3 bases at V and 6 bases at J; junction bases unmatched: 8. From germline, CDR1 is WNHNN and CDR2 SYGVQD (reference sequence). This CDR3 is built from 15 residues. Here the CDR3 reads CASSDLGREGNEQFF. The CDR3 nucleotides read TGCGCCAGCAGTGATCTGGGGAGGGAGGGCAATGAGCAGTTCTTC.

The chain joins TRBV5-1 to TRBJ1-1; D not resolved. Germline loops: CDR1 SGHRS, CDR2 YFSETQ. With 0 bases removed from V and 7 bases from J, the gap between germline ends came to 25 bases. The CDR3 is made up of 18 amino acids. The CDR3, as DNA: TGCGCCAGCAGCTTGGCCCTAGCCCCCTGGTCAGCGTCAAGTGAAGCTTTCTTT. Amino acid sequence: CASSLALAPWSASSEAFF.

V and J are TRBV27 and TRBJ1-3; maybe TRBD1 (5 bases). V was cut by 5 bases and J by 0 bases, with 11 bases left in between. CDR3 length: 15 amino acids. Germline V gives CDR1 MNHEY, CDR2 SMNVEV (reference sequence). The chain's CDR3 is CASSPIDSSGNTIYF. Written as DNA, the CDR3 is TGTGCCAGCAGTCCGATAGACAGCTCTGGAAACACCATATATTTT.

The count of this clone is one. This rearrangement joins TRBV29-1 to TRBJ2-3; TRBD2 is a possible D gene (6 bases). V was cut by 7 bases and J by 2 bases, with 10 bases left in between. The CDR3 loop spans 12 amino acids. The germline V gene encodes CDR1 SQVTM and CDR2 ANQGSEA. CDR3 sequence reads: CSAKGLTDTQYF. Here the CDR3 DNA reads TGCAGCGCAAAGGGACTCACAGATACGCAGTATTTT.

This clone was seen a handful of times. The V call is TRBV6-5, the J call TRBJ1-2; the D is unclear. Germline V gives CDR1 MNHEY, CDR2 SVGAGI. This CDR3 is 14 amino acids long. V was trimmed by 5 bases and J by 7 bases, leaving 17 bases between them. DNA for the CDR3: TGTGCCAGCAGTCCCTACGAGCTTTCGGGTGGCTACACCTTC. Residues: CASSPYELSGGYTF.

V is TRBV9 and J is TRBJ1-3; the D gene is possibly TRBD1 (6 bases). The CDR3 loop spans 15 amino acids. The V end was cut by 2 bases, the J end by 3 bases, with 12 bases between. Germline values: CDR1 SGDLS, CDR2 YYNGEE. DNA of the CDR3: TGTGCCAGCAGCGTGAGCGGGACAAATGGAAACACCATATATTTT. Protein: CASSVSGTNGNTIYF.

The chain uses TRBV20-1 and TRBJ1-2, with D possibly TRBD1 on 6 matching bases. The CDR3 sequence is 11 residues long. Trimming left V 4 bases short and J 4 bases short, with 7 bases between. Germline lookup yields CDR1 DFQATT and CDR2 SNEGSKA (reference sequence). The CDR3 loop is CSATRGYGYTF. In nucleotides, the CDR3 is TGCAGTGCTACCAGGGGCTATGGCTACACCTTC.